This TCR beta chain was observed in a study of T cells expressing NK-cell markers. Study observations and caveats: Expanded clones of NKG2C+ T cells had an unclear HCMV specificity. For a few donors, these clonotypes were likewise the leading ones in the CD3+CD56-NKG2C+ fraction. Of the CD8+ T cell pool in about six donors, roughly 1.0-8% was accounted for by dominant NKG2C+ clonotypes.

This CDR3 is built from 13 residues. In germline, CDR1 is SGHAT, CDR2 FQNNGV. Of note for this clonotype: Its antigen is undetermined.

Template switching by 5'RACE with UMIs generated the TCR beta cDNA. TCRdb reprocessed the 5' RACE reads, keeping one entry per CDR3 protein, no DNA. This table lists 20,000 to 25,000 distinct CDR3 sequences. V and J are TRBV11-2 and TRBJ1-2. Sequencing was done on a sample of blood T cells: a sorted CD56 or NKG2C T cell subset, CD4+ or CD8+ T cells, or bulk PBMC T cells (not recorded which). The sequence was obtained from a man between 18 and 69 years old in good health. The CDR3 loop reads CASSRGGSYGYTF.